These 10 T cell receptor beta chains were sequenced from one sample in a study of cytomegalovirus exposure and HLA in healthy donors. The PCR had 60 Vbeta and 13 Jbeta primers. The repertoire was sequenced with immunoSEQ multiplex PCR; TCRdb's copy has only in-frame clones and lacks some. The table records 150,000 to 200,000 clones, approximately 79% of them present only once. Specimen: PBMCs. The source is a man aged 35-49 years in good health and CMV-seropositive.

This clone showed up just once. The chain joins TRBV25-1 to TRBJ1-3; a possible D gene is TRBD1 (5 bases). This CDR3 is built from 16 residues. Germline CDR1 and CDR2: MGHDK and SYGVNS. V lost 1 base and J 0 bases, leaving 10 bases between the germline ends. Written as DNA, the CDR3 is TGTGCCAGCAGTGAATTTGGGGACTCCTCTGGAAACACCATATATTTT. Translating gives CASSEFGDSSGNTIYF. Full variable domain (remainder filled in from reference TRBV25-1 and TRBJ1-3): EADIYQTPRYLVIGTGKKITLECSQTMGHDKMYWYQQDPGMELHLIHYSYGVNSTEKGDLSSESTVSRIRTEHFPLTLESARPSHTSQYLCASSEFGDSSGNTIYFGEGSWLTVV.

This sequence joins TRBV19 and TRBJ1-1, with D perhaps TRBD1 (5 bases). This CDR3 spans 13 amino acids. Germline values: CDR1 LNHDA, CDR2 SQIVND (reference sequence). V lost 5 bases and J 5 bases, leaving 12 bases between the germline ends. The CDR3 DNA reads TGTGCCAGTAGTTACGGGGGGAGGACTGAAGCTTTCTTT. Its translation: CASSYGGRTEAFF.

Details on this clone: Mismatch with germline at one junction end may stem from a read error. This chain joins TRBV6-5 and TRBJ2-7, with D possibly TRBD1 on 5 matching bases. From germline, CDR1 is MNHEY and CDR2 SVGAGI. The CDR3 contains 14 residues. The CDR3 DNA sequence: TGTGCCAGCAGTCCCCCTGAACAAAGGGGCGAGCAGTGCTTC. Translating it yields CASSPPEQRGEQCF.

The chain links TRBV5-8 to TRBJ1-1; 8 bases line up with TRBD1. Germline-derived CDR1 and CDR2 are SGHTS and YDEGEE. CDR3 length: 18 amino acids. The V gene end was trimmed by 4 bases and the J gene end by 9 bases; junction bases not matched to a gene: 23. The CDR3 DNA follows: TGTGCCAGCAGCGAACCATACTTCTCCCAGGGGGCGTCGGAGAAAGCTTTCTTT. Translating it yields CASSEPYFSQGASEKAFF.

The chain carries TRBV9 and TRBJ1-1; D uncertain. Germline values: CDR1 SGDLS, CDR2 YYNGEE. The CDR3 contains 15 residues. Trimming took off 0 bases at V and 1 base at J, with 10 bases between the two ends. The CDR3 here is CASSVELTANTEAFF. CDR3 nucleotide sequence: TGTGCCAGCAGCGTAGAGCTCACAGCGAACACTGAAGCTTTCTTT.

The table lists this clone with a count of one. This CDR3 reads CASRHRDLNTEAFF. The DNA of the CDR3 is TGTGCCAGCAGACACAGGGATTTGAACACTGAAGCTTTCTTT. V usage is TRBV6-5 and J usage is TRBJ1-1, with D perhaps matching TRBD1 (6 bases). The germline gives CDR1 MNHEY, CDR2 SVGAGI. Trimming left V 6 bases short and J 0 bases short, with 11 bases between. CDR3 size: 14 residues.

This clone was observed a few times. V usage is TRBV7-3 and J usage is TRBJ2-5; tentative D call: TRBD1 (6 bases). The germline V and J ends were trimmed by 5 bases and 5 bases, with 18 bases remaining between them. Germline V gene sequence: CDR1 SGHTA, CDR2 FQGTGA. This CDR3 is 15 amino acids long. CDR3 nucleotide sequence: TGTGCCAGCAGCCCTGACGCTACAGGGCCGGAGACCCAGTACTTC. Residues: CASSPDATGPETQYF.

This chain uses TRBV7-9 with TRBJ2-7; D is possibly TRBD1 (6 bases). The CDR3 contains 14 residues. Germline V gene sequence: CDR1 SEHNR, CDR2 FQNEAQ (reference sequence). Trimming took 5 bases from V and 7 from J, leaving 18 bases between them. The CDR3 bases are TGTGCCAGCAGCCAGGGACACGCCTCGGGGGAGCAGTACTTC. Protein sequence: CASSQGHASGEQYF.

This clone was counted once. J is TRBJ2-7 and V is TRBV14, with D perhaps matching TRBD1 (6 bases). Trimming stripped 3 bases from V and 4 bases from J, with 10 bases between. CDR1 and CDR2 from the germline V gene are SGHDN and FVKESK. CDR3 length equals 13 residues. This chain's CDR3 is CASSHRGNYEQYF. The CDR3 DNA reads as TGTGCCAGCAGCCACAGGGGAAATTACGAGCAGTACTTC.

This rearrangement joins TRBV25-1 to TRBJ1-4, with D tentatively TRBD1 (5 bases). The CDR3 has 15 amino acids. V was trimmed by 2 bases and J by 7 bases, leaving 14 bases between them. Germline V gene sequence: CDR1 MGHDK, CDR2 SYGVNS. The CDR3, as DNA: TGTGCCAGCAGTGAACAAGGGCAGGGTGGTGAAAAACTGTTTTTT. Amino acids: CASSEQGQGGEKLFF.